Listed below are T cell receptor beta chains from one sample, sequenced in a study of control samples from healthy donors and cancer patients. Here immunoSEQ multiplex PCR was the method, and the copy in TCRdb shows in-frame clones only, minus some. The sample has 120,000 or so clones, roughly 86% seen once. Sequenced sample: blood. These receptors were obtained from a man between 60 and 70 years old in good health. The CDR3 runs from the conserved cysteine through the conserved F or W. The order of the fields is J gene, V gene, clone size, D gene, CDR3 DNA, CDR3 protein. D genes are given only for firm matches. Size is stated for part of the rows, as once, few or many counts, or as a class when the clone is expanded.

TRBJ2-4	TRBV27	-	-	TGTGCCAGCAGTCTCCGGCCGGAGCGCGGCGTCAAAAACATTCAGTACTTC	CASSLRPERGVKNIQYF
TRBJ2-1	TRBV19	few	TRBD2	TGTGCCAGTAGTAGTCGGGGGGGCGGGTCCAATGAGCAGTTCTTC	CASSSRGGGSNEQFF
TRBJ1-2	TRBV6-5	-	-	TGTGCCAGCAGTTACTCGAGAGCCTCTGGCTACACCTTC	CASSYSRASGYTF
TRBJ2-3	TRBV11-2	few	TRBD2	TGTGCCAGCAGCTCCCTCGGCGGGGGGGCCGGCCGCGCGCAGTATTTT	CASSSLGGGAGRAQYF
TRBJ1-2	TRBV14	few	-	TGTGCCAGCAGCCAAGAACGGATCTATGGCTACACCTTC	CASSQERIYGYTF
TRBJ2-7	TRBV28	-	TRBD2	TGTGCCAGCAGTCTGACGGGGGGAACCTACGAGCAGTACTTC	CASSLTGGTYEQYF
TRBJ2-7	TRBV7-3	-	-	TGTGCCAGCAGCTCCCGACTAGAGGGGTCCTACGAGCAGTACTTC	CASSSRLEGSYEQYF
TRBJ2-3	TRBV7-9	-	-	TGTGCCAGCAGCTTTGGGTCTGCCGATTCGGGTACGCAGTATTTT	CASSFGSADSGTQYF
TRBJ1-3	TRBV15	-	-	TGTGCCACCAGGGGCTTCTCTGGAAACACCATATATTTT	CATRGFSGNTIYF
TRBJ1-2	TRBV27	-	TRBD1	TGTGCCAGCAGTTTCGGGATGACAGGGTCTTATGGCTACACCTTC	CASSFGMTGSYGYTF
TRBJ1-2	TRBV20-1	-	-	TGCAGTGCTAGCAAGGCTCTAGGCTACACCTTC	CSASKALGYTF
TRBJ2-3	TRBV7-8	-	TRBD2	TGTGCCAGCAGCCTCAGACTAGCGGGTCGCACAGATACGCAGTATTTT	CASSLRLAGRTDTQYF
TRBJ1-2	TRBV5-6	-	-	TGTGCCAGCAGTCGACAGTCCTATGGCTACACCTTC	CASSRQSYGYTF
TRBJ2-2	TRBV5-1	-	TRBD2	TGCGCCAGCAGCGCAAGCGGGGGGGTATCCGGGGAGCTGTTTTTT	CASSASGGVSGELFF
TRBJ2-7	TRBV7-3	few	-	TGTGCCAGCAGCTTTCAACAGGGTAGCGAGCAGTACTTC	CASSFQQGSEQYF
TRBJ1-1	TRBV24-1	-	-	TGTGCCACCAGTGATTTGAACACTGAAGCTTTCTTT	CATSDLNTEAFF
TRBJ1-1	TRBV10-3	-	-	TGTGCCATCAGTGAATTGGCAGGAAACACTGAAGCTTTCTTT	CAISELAGNTEAFF
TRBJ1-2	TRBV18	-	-	TGTGCCAGCTCACCCAGCGGCCGTAACTATGGCTACACCTTC	CASSPSGRNYGYTF
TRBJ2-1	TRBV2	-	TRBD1	TGTGCCAGTTTGGGGGACAGGGGGTGGGGTGAGCAGTTCTTC	CASLGDRGWGEQFF
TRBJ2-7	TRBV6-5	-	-	TGTGCCAGCAGTAGCGAGTTCGGCTCCTACGAGCAGTACTTC	CASSSEFGSYEQYF
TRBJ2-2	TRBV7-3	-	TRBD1	TGTGCCAGCATAAGACAGGGGCGATGGACCGGGGAGCTGTTTTTT	CASIRQGRWTGELFF
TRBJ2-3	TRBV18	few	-	TGTGCCAGCTCACCACAGGGGAGCACAGATACGCAGTATTTT	CASSPQGSTDTQYF
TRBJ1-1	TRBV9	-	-	TGTGCCAGCAGCGTATTCGGGGACACTGAAGCTTTCTTT	CASSVFGDTEAFF
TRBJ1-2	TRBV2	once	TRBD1	TGTGCCAGCAGTGCCGGACAGGTGATATATGGCTACACCTTC	CASSAGQVIYGYTF